This is a list of T cell receptor beta chains from one sample in a study of shared clonotypes between healthy human individuals. Sequenced by immunoSEQ multiplex PCR; TCRdb stores in-frame clones only, minus some. The sample holds about 2.4 million clones, 93% seen once. Material: naive CD4+ T cells from PBMCs. All receptors derive from a young man in good health. Some clones in this sample may be carry-over from other donors' samples. CDR3s include the opening cysteine and the closing phenylalanine or tryptophan. The order of the fields is J gene, V gene, clone size, D gene, CDR3 protein, CDR3 DNA. The D gene is left open where the match is weak. The size entry is marked missing in some rows and otherwise reads once, few, many or a size class.

j_call: TRBJ1-1; v_call: TRBV6-5; clone_size: .; d_call: TRBD1; cdr3_aa: CASIKTGRNTEAFF; cdr3_nt: TGTGCCAGCATTAAGACAGGGAGGAACACTGAAGCTTTCTTT
j_call: TRBJ2-1; v_call: TRBV5-1; clone_size: .; d_call: .; cdr3_aa: CASSLQGSLNEQFF; cdr3_nt: TGCGCCAGCAGCTTACAGGGTTCACTCAATGAGCAGTTCTTC
j_call: TRBJ2-7; v_call: TRBV27; clone_size: .; d_call: TRBD1; cdr3_aa: CASSTRTGAYEQYF; cdr3_nt: TGTGCCAGCAGTACACGGACAGGAGCCTACGAGCAGTACTTC
j_call: TRBJ2-1; v_call: TRBV19; clone_size: .; d_call: .; cdr3_aa: CASSLKATIPHEQFF; cdr3_nt: TGTGCCAGTAGCCTTAAAGCAACTATCCCCCATGAGCAGTTCTTC
j_call: TRBJ2-7; v_call: TRBV18; clone_size: .; d_call: TRBD1; cdr3_aa: CASSPDRVRYEQYF; cdr3_nt: TGTGCCAGCTCACCAGACAGGGTACGGTACGAGCAGTACTTC
j_call: TRBJ1-1; v_call: TRBV29-1; clone_size: .; d_call: .; cdr3_aa: CSVKGSREAFF; cdr3_nt: TGCAGCGTAAAGGGATCGCGAGAAGCTTTCTTT
j_call: TRBJ2-5; v_call: TRBV30; clone_size: .; d_call: .; cdr3_aa: CAWGGSIGTQYF; cdr3_nt: TGTGCCTGGGGAGGGTCGATAGGGACCCAGTACTTC
j_call: TRBJ2-2; v_call: TRBV5-4; clone_size: .; d_call: .; cdr3_aa: CATRSGLADGELFF; cdr3_nt: TGTGCGACCCGGTCAGGGTTAGCAGACGGGGAGCTGTTTTTT
j_call: TRBJ1-1; v_call: TRBV2; clone_size: .; d_call: .; cdr3_aa: CASRSLTWAEAFF; cdr3_nt: TGTGCCAGCAGATCCCTGACCTGGGCTGAAGCTTTCTTT
j_call: TRBJ2-7; v_call: TRBV28; clone_size: .; d_call: TRBD1; cdr3_aa: CASSLQGTDPYEQYF; cdr3_nt: TGTGCCAGCAGTTTACAGGGGACAGATCCCTACGAGCAGTACTTC
j_call: TRBJ2-1; v_call: TRBV18; clone_size: .; d_call: .; cdr3_aa: CASSGQGVGSYNEQFF; cdr3_nt: TGTGCCAGCTCAGGCCAAGGGGTAGGCTCCTACAATGAGCAGTTCTTC
j_call: TRBJ1-5; v_call: TRBV5-6; clone_size: .; d_call: .; cdr3_aa: CASSLGRGGQPQHF; cdr3_nt: TGTGCCAGCAGCTTGGGTAGGGGAGGTCAGCCCCAGCATTTT
j_call: TRBJ1-5; v_call: TRBV2; clone_size: once; d_call: TRBD1; cdr3_aa: CASSPSDRGNQPQHF; cdr3_nt: TGTGCCAGCAGTCCCTCCGACAGGGGCAATCAGCCCCAGCATTTT
j_call: TRBJ1-4; v_call: TRBV5-1; clone_size: .; d_call: TRBD1; cdr3_aa: CASSWGTVGEKLFF; cdr3_nt: TGCGCCAGCAGCTGGGGGACAGTGGGTGAAAAACTGTTTTTT
j_call: TRBJ2-6; v_call: TRBV27; clone_size: .; d_call: .; cdr3_aa: CASSLRQVPSGANVLTF; cdr3_nt: TGTGCCAGCAGTTTACGGCAGGTGCCCTCTGGGGCCAACGTCCTGACTTTC
j_call: TRBJ2-7; v_call: TRBV25-1; clone_size: .; d_call: TRBD1; cdr3_aa: CASRKGTGTYEQYF; cdr3_nt: TGTGCCAGCAGGAAGGGGACAGGGACCTACGAGCAGTACTTC
j_call: TRBJ2-2; v_call: TRBV7-9; clone_size: once; d_call: .; cdr3_aa: CASSLARPTGELFF; cdr3_nt: TGTGCCAGCAGCTTGGCTAGACCCACCGGGGAGCTGTTTTTT
j_call: TRBJ2-6; v_call: TRBV11-2; clone_size: .; d_call: .; cdr3_aa: CASSSLTGANVLTF; cdr3_nt: TGTGCCAGCAGCTCTCTGACAGGGGCCAACGTCCTGACTTTC
j_call: TRBJ2-2; v_call: TRBV6-5; clone_size: .; d_call: .; cdr3_aa: CASSPQGPTGELFF; cdr3_nt: TGTGCCAGCAGTCCACAGGGACCTACCGGGGAGCTGTTTTTT
j_call: TRBJ1-5; v_call: TRBV9; clone_size: .; d_call: .; cdr3_aa: CASSVGPLSNQPQHF; cdr3_nt: TGTGCCAGCAGCGTAGGTCCGCTTAGCAATCAGCCCCAGCATTTT
j_call: TRBJ1-1; v_call: TRBV2; clone_size: .; d_call: .; cdr3_aa: CAKGSLGTEAFF; cdr3_nt: TGTGCCAAGGGCAGCTTGGGCACTGAAGCTTTCTTT
j_call: TRBJ1-3; v_call: TRBV7-2; clone_size: .; d_call: .; cdr3_aa: CASSLQTDRNTIYF; cdr3_nt: TGTGCCAGCAGCTTACAGACAGATAGAAACACCATATATTTT
j_call: TRBJ2-5; v_call: TRBV7-3; clone_size: .; d_call: .; cdr3_aa: CASSLMSQETQYF; cdr3_nt: TGTGCCAGCAGCTTAATGTCTCAAGAGACCCAGTACTTC
j_call: TRBJ1-1; v_call: TRBV28; clone_size: .; d_call: .; cdr3_aa: CASSLTIQGAAFF; cdr3_nt: TGTGCCAGCAGTTTGACCATTCAAGGGGCCGCTTTCTTT
j_call: TRBJ2-3; v_call: TRBV7-2; clone_size: .; d_call: TRBD2; cdr3_aa: CASSQRRASGSDTQYF; cdr3_nt: TGTGCCAGCAGCCAGAGGAGGGCTAGCGGGTCCGATACGCAGTATTTT
j_call: TRBJ2-2; v_call: TRBV5-1; clone_size: .; d_call: .; cdr3_aa: CASSLAGASDTGELFF; cdr3_nt: TGCGCCAGCAGCTTGGCCGGCGCTAGCGACACCGGGGAGCTGTTTTTT
j_call: TRBJ1-2; v_call: TRBV9; clone_size: .; d_call: .; cdr3_aa: CASSVYSVDYGYTF; cdr3_nt: TGTGCCAGCAGTGTCTATAGCGTCGACTATGGCTACACCTTC
j_call: TRBJ2-7; v_call: TRBV27; clone_size: .; d_call: .; cdr3_aa: CASSPTTGYTYEQYF; cdr3_nt: TGTGCCAGCAGTCCCACGACAGGCTATACCTACGAGCAGTACTTC
j_call: TRBJ2-5; v_call: TRBV9; clone_size: .; d_call: .; cdr3_aa: CASSVEDGGYQETQYF; cdr3_nt: TGTGCCAGCAGCGTAGAGGACGGCGGGTACCAAGAGACCCAGTACTTC
j_call: TRBJ2-3; v_call: TRBV7-2; clone_size: .; d_call: TRBD2; cdr3_aa: CASSFGLAGEARDTQYF; cdr3_nt: TGTGCCAGCAGCTTTGGGCTAGCGGGGGAGGCGAGAGATACGCAGTATTTT
j_call: TRBJ2-7; v_call: TRBV4-1; clone_size: .; d_call: .; cdr3_aa: CASSPGSLSYEQYF; cdr3_nt: TGCGCCAGCAGCCCCGGGAGCCTCTCCTACGAGCAGTACTTC
j_call: TRBJ2-7; v_call: TRBV6-5; clone_size: .; d_call: TRBD2; cdr3_aa: CASTRTASGRHEQYF; cdr3_nt: TGTGCCAGCACGCGAACGGCCTCCGGGAGGCACGAGCAGTACTTC
j_call: TRBJ2-1; v_call: TRBV20-1; clone_size: once; d_call: .; cdr3_aa: CRVDRSGEQFF; cdr3_nt: TGCAGGGTCGACCGTTCCGGTGAGCAGTTCTTC
j_call: TRBJ2-4; v_call: TRBV28; clone_size: .; d_call: .; cdr3_aa: CASSDNKWTKENIQYF; cdr3_nt: TGTGCCAGCAGTGACAATAAATGGACTAAGGAAAACATTCAGTACTTC
j_call: TRBJ2-7; v_call: TRBV2; clone_size: .; d_call: .; cdr3_aa: CASSGVVDYEQYF; cdr3_nt: TGTGCCAGCAGTGGGGTCGTAGACTACGAGCAGTACTTC
j_call: TRBJ2-7; v_call: TRBV2; clone_size: .; d_call: TRBD1; cdr3_aa: CASSTGGEQYF; cdr3_nt: TGTGCCAGCAGTACAGGGGGTGAGCAGTACTTC
j_call: TRBJ2-7; v_call: TRBV6-5; clone_size: .; d_call: TRBD1; cdr3_aa: CASSYSGTGREQYF; cdr3_nt: TGTGCCAGCAGTTACTCCGGGACAGGGAGGGAGCAGTACTTC
j_call: TRBJ2-5; v_call: TRBV9; clone_size: .; d_call: TRBD2; cdr3_aa: CASSVPSGRGMETQYF; cdr3_nt: TGTGCCAGCAGCGTCCCTAGCGGGAGGGGGATGGAGACCCAGTACTTC
j_call: TRBJ2-5; v_call: TRBV10-2; clone_size: .; d_call: .; cdr3_aa: CASSEGTIQTQYF; cdr3_nt: TGCGCCAGCAGTGAGGGGACAATTCAGACCCAGTACTTC
j_call: TRBJ1-3; v_call: TRBV6-5; clone_size: .; d_call: .; cdr3_aa: CASKDLGGNTIYF; cdr3_nt: TGTGCCAGCAAAGACCTGGGGGGAAACACCATATATTTT
j_call: TRBJ1-4; v_call: TRBV28; clone_size: .; d_call: .; cdr3_aa: CASSLYRVEKLFF; cdr3_nt: TGTGCCAGCAGTTTATACCGGGTCGAAAAACTGTTTTTT
j_call: TRBJ2-7; v_call: TRBV5-1; clone_size: .; d_call: .; cdr3_aa: CASSLDLFGEQYF; cdr3_nt: TGCGCCAGCAGCTTGGACCTCTTTGGCGAGCAGTACTTC
j_call: TRBJ2-1; v_call: TRBV2; clone_size: .; d_call: .; cdr3_aa: CASSEGRLLFF; cdr3_nt: TGTGCCAGCAGTGAAGGACGACTCCTGTTCTTC
j_call: TRBJ1-4; v_call: TRBV7-8; clone_size: .; d_call: TRBD1; cdr3_aa: CASSLRQGLGKLFF; cdr3_nt: TGTGCCAGCAGCTTACGACAGGGGCTCGGAAAACTGTTTTTT
j_call: TRBJ2-7; v_call: TRBV28; clone_size: .; d_call: .; cdr3_aa: CASRRGTSTYEQYF; cdr3_nt: TGTGCCAGCAGACGTGGGACTTCTACCTACGAGCAGTACTTC